Presented here are 27 T cell receptor beta chains from one specimen sequenced in a study of naive CD8 T cells in extremely preterm neonates. Cord blood came from elective full-term cesareans at roughly 35-43 weeks without labor or membrane rupture. The data were produced by immunoSEQ multiplex PCR, yet TCRdb's version contains in-frame clones alone and is incomplete. The data contain 7,000 to 9,500 clones, approximately 90% of them singletons. The specimen sequenced was naive CD8+ T cells from cord blood. These receptors originate from a newborn in good health.

In this sample, this clone turned up a few times. The chain combines TRBV27 with TRBJ1-6, with TRBD1 as a possible D gene (5 bases). Germline V CDR1 and CDR2: MNHEY, SMNVEV (reference sequence). V lost 2 bases and J lost 13, with 6 bases in between. The CDR3 totals 11 residues. CDR3 loop: CASSLGGPLHF. In DNA form, the CDR3 reads TGTGCCAGCAGTTTAGGGGGGCCCCTCCACTTT.

This chain links TRBV10-2 with TRBJ1-2, with 12 positions matching TRBD1. Germline V gene lookup returns CDR1 WSHSY and CDR2 SAAADI. The ends lost 1 base at V and 8 bases at J; junction bases unmatched: 2. CDR3 length: 14 amino acids. The CDR3: CASSEFGTGGGYTF. The CDR3 bases are TGCGCCAGCAGTGAGTTTGGGACAGGGGGCGGCTACACCTTC.

The chain links TRBV9 to TRBJ1-1; 9 nucleotides match TRBD1. J gave up 4 bases and V 3 bases, and 7 bases lay outside the gene matches. Looked up from germline, CDR1 is SGDLS and CDR2 is YYNGEE. The CDR3 consists of 15 residues. The CDR3 DNA reads TGTGCCAGCAGCGAGTATGGACAGGGGTCCACTGAAGCTTTCTTT. Translating it yields CASSEYGQGSTEAFF. The whole variable domain, filled in from reference TRBV9 and TRBJ1-1, reads DSGVTQTPKHLITATGQRVTLRCSPRSGDLSVYWYQQSLDQGLQFLIQYYNGEERAKGNILERFSAQQFPDLHSELNLSSLELGDSALYFCASSEYGQGSTEAFFGQGTRLTVV.

This chain uses TRBV19 with TRBJ1-2, with TRBD1 matching 10 bases. V was clipped by 4 bases and J by 6 bases; unmatched bases: 8. CDR3 length: 15 residues. The germline V gene has CDR1 LNHDA and CDR2 SQIVND (reference sequence). Here the CDR3 DNA reads TGTGCCAGTAGTACTACGGGACAGGGGAGGAATGGCTACACCTTC. The encoded protein is CASSTTGQGRNGYTF.

The rearrangement uses TRBV5-4 and TRBJ2-7; maybe TRBD2 (6 bases). Trimming stripped 6 bases from V and 0 bases from J, with 13 bases between. CDR3 length: 14 amino acids. The germline V gene has CDR1 SGHNT and CDR2 YYREEE (reference sequence). The CDR3 DNA is TGTGCCAGCACACGGGCGGGAAGCTCCTACGAGCAGTACTTC. Its translation is CASTRAGSSYEQYF.

This chain joins TRBV14 and TRBJ1-6; a weak D match, TRBD1 (6 bases). This CDR3 contains 15 residues. Germline assignment: CDR1 SGHDN and CDR2 FVKESK. The germline V and J ends were trimmed by 2 bases and 7 bases, with 12 bases remaining between them. CDR3 region: CASSQLQGGNSPLHF. CDR3 nucleotide sequence: TGTGCCAGCAGCCAATTACAGGGCGGCAATTCACCCCTCCACTTT.

The chain couples TRBV11-2 to TRBJ2-7, with 10 bases fitting TRBD1. The ends lost 1 base at V and 6 bases at J; junction bases unmatched: 0. Per germline, CDR1 SGHAT and CDR2 FQNNGV. This CDR3 region has 13 residues. CDR3 protein: CASSLGTGGEQYF. The CDR3 DNA follows: TGTGCCAGCAGCTTAGGGACAGGGGGCGAGCAGTACTTC.

The rearrangement links TRBV4-3 to TRBJ2-1; the D gene is possibly TRBD2 (5 bases). Trimming pared 0 bases from V and 5 bases from J, leaving 14 bases between. Germline lookup yields CDR1 LGHNA and CDR2 YSLEER. The CDR3 is 16 amino acids. CDR3 in amino acids: CASSQDRGRWNNEQFF. CDR3 nucleotides: TGCGCCAGCAGCCAAGATCGTGGGAGATGGAACAATGAGCAGTTCTTC.

This clone was observed a single time. The CDR3 DNA reads TGTGCCAGCAGCCCCCGCTCGGGAGGGGACACAGATACGCAGTATTTT. Its translation: CASSPRSGGDTDTQYF. This chain uses TRBV7-9 with TRBJ2-3; 8 bases fit TRBD2. CDR3 length: 16 amino acids. The germline V gene encodes CDR1 SEHNR and CDR2 FQNEAQ (reference sequence). V dropped 5 bases and J dropped 2; count of bases not matched to a gene: 9.

CDR3 coding DNA: TGTGCCATCAGTGAAAAGGGGGCTTGGGAGGAGACCCAGTACTTC. Protein: CAISEKGAWEETQYF. The genes are TRBV10-3 and TRBJ2-5; 7 bases agree with TRBD1. The CDR3 contains 15 residues. CDR1 and CDR2 from the germline V gene are ENHRY and SYGVKD. The V and J ends lost 3 bases and 5 bases, in that order; junction bases with no gene match: 9.

The chain has TRBV2 and TRBJ2-1; tentative D call: TRBD1 (5 bases). Trimming removed 3 bases at V and 3 bases at J, with 9 bases between. The V gene's germline CDR1 is SNHLY and CDR2 FYNNEI. This CDR3 spans 14 amino acids. The CDR3 reads CASSDLTGYNEQFF. The CDR3 DNA is TGTGCCAGCAGTGACCTAACAGGCTACAATGAGCAGTTCTTC.

This chain connects TRBV7-9 to TRBJ1-1; D is possibly TRBD1 (6 bases). V was pared by 7 bases and J by 5 bases, with 17 bases between. This CDR3 comprises 14 residues. From germline, CDR1 is SEHNR and CDR2 FQNEAQ (reference sequence). In DNA, the CDR3 is TGTGCCAGCAACGGCCCAGGGGACGGAACTGAAGCTTTCTTT. Its translation is CASNGPGDGTEAFF.

CDR3 in DNA: TGCAGCGACGAACGGGGGAATACTGAAGCTTTCTTT. It encodes CSDERGNTEAFF. The gene calls are TRBV29-1 and TRBJ1-1; D possibly corresponds to TRBD1 (5 bases). Germline CDR1 is SQVTM and CDR2 is ANQGSEA. The V end lost 7 bases, the J end lost 5 bases, and 14 bases lay between the germline ends. The CDR3 has 12 amino acids.

The chain employs TRBV27 and TRBJ2-5, with 13 positions matching TRBD2. CDR3 length: 16 residues. Germline-derived CDR1 and CDR2 are MNHEY and SMNVEV (reference sequence). The V segment lost 6 bases and the J segment 5 bases; nucleotides outside the gene matches: 9. This CDR3 reads CASSEGLAGLAETQYF. CDR3 DNA sequence: TGTGCCAGCAGCGAGGGACTAGCGGGACTGGCTGAGACCCAGTACTTC.

The chain links TRBV13 to TRBJ1-2; 8 nucleotides align to TRBD1. The germline CDR1 and CDR2 sequences are PRHDT and FYEKMQ (reference sequence). After removal of 5 bases from V and 4 bases from J, the junction contained 6 bases not matched to a gene. The CDR3 totals 14 residues. This CDR3 reads CASSTVTGGYGYTF. The CDR3 region has the DNA TGTGCCAGCAGCACTGTTACAGGGGGCTATGGCTACACCTTC.

This chain links TRBV5-1 with TRBJ1-1; a possible D gene is TRBD1 (5 bases). Germline V CDR1 and CDR2: SGHRS, YFSETQ. This CDR3 has 13 residues. Trimming removed 1 base from V and 1 base from J, with 5 bases in between. The CDR3 nucleotides are TGCGCCAGCAGCTTGACAGGGAACACTGAAGCTTTCTTT. It translates to CASSLTGNTEAFF.

The chain recombines TRBV6-5 with TRBJ2-1, with a possible D match to TRBD1 (5 bases). Trimming pared 7 bases from V and 6 bases from J, leaving 13 bases between. Germline lookup yields CDR1 MNHEY and CDR2 SVGAGI. This CDR3 is 13 amino acids long. CDR3 sequence (DNA): TGTGCCAGCAATAAGGGTAGGGGCAATGAGCAGTTCTTC. It yields the protein CASNKGRGNEQFF.

The chain couples TRBV4-1 to TRBJ2-3, with unresolved D. V was trimmed by 0 bases and J by 1 base, leaving 5 bases between them. This CDR3 spans 14 amino acids. Germline V gene data show CDR1 as MGHRA and CDR2 as YSYEKL. CDR3 sequence reads: CASSQDRGTDTQYF. The DNA for the CDR3 is TGCGCCAGCAGCCAAGACCGGGGCACAGATACGCAGTATTTT.

The V gene is TRBV13, the J gene TRBJ2-7; tentatively, D is TRBD1 (6 bases). The CDR3 sequence is 13 residues long. CDR1 and CDR2 (germline): PRHDT, FYEKMQ (reference sequence). V lost 3 bases and J lost 0, with 6 bases in between. CDR3 coding DNA: TGTGCCAGCAGCTTGGACAGCTCCTACGAGCAGTACTTC. As protein: CASSLDSSYEQYF.

The V call is TRBV27, the J call TRBJ1-5; perhaps TRBD1 as D (6 bases). Germline CDR1 reads MNHEY; CDR2 reads SMNVEV (reference sequence). The CDR3 extends over 16 amino acids. The germline V and J ends were trimmed by 10 bases and 0 bases, with 19 bases remaining between them. Here the CDR3 reads CANPDRNIYSNQPQHF. CDR3 in DNA: TGTGCCAACCCTGACAGGAACATATATAGCAATCAGCCCCAGCATTTT.

The chain recombines TRBV6-1 with TRBJ1-2; 11 nucleotides agree with TRBD1. V trimming: 3 bases; J trimming: 6 bases; junction bases outside the gene matches: 3. The CDR3 loop spans 14 amino acids. Germline V gene data show CDR1 as MNHNS and CDR2 as SASEGT. CDR3 region: CASSEGQGVDGYTF. In DNA, the CDR3 is TGTGCCAGCAGTGAGGGACAGGGGGTGGATGGCTACACCTTC.

V is TRBV9 and J is TRBJ2-3; no firm D call. The CDR3 covers 14 residues. V was trimmed by 6 bases and J by 1 base, leaving 12 bases between them. Germline lookup yields CDR1 SGDLS and CDR2 YYNGEE. DNA of the CDR3: TGTGCCAGCACTCTTGCGAGCGGCACAGATACGCAGTATTTT. Translation gives CASTLASGTDTQYF.

This sequence joins TRBV27 and TRBJ1-3; D might be TRBD1 (5 bases). Germline-derived CDR1 and CDR2 are MNHEY and SMNVEV (reference sequence). There are 14 residues in the CDR3. Trimming left V 2 bases short and J 3 bases short, with 8 bases between. CDR3 sequence: CASSLRGNGNTIYF. In nucleotides, the CDR3 is TGTGCCAGCAGTTTAAGGGGAAATGGAAACACCATATATTTT.

On this clone: A read error may account for a junction end that differs from germline. V usage is TRBV6-1 and J usage is TRBJ2-7, with D tentatively TRBD1 (5 bases). The CDR3 runs to 10 residues. Germline V gene data show CDR1 as MNHNS and CDR2 as SASEGT. Written as DNA, the CDR3 is TGTGCCAGCAGCGAAGGGGCGCAGTACTTC. Translated, it gives CASSEGAQYF.

This clone appeared once. The chain couples TRBV5-5 to TRBJ2-7; D unresolved. Germline V gene data show CDR1 as SGHKS and CDR2 as YYEKEE (reference sequence). The V end lost 0 bases, the J end lost 2 bases, and 9 bases lay between the germline ends. There are 14 residues in the CDR3. Written as DNA, the CDR3 is TGTGCCAGCAGCTTGGTTTGGGCAACCTACGAGCAGTACTTC. It codes for CASSLVWATYEQYF. The whole variable domain, remainder taken from reference TRBV5-5 and TRBJ2-7, is DAGVTQSPTHLIKTRGQQVTLRCSPISGHKSVSWYQQVLGQGPQFIFQYYEKEERGRGNFPDRFSARQFPNYSSELNVNALLLGDSALYLCASSLVWATYEQYFGPGTRLTVT.

This chain connects TRBV30 to TRBJ2-7, with a tentative D call TRBD1 (5 bases). Trimming left V 5 bases short and J 6 bases short, with 23 bases between. Looked up from germline, CDR1 is GTSNPN and CDR2 is SVGIG (reference sequence). The CDR3 runs 15 residues. The CDR3 bases are TGTGCCTGGGGTGGCCGGGCAGGGAAACGCTGCGAGCAGTACTTC. Its protein product is CAWGGRAGKRCEQYF.

This chain joins TRBV5-4 and TRBJ1-2; TRBD1 matches 10 bases. Trimming removed 5 bases from V and 2 bases from J; junction bases left unmatched: 9. There are 16 residues in the CDR3. Per germline, CDR1 SGHNT and CDR2 YYREEE (reference sequence). In DNA, the CDR3 is TGTGCCAGCAGAAAGGGACAGGGGAACTCCAACTATGGCTACACCTTC. Protein sequence: CASRKGQGNSNYGYTF.